This TCR beta chain was found in a study of cytomegalovirus exposure and HLA in healthy donors (dated by TCRdb to about 2017). With regard to the full study: In an earlier analysis of some 610 of the donors, around 290 Gb of sequence data and approximately 100 million unique TCR beta sequences from about 190 million T cells were reported. Around 320 gigabases of sequencing data and 78 million or so unique TCR sequences were included in an early release covering roughly 600 HLA-typed donors. Of the approximately 400 genotyped donors, about 80% fell in the genetic ancestry cluster associated with self-reported Caucasian donors. The study aimed to test whether signatures of past pathogen exposure could be identified by cataloging public T cell receptors. The study profiled the T cell repertoires of 500 to 800 subjects by immunosequencing and related them to cytomegalovirus serostatus. In addition to the first cohort of around 670 subjects, a separate validation cohort of approximately 130 different subjects was used. High-throughput TCR immunosequencing, statistical association of individual TCRs with disease status, and machine learning were combined to predict cytomegalovirus infection status. To study patterns of TCR occurrence, a later analysis re-analyzed previously published TCR beta repertoires from several hundred donors and added high-resolution HLA genotyping. The later analysis used no new phenotypic data to find candidate immune exposures, relying instead on TCR beta sequences and their occurrence across donors. In an earlier analysis of 587 of the donors, high-throughput TCR beta sequencing was used to judge whether each TCR beta V gene segment behaved as functional or pseudogenic. Donor age, sex, ethnicity and CMV serostatus were compiled together with the repertoire data. A later genetic analysis used genome-wide SNP genotypes for about 60% of the 666 donors, treating that subset as a discovery cohort. Every discovery cohort repertoire had been produced on one sequencing platform. Both class I and class II loci were covered by HLA typing, at four-digit resolution. Typing coverage varied by locus: roughly 629-640 donors for A, B, C, DRB1 and DQB1; approximately 500 for DQA1; about 570 for DPA1; roughly 450 for DPB1. Because of strong linkage in the cohort, four to six DR-DQ haplotypes were treated as single units for association and clustering. On average, 235,054 unique TCR beta nucleotide sequences were sequenced per donor among a few hundred genotyped donors of the cohort, with 15% to 20% of those sequences being non-productive.

Results and caveats for the whole study, not just this receptor: The authors suggested that the approach could potentially be generalized to other disease states and immunological phenotypes. A group of highly shared sequence variants was considered likely to be a technical artifact of the sequencing pipeline. Specific HLA alleles were associated with 18,000 or so TCR beta sequences at a false discovery rate of 0.05 in a later analysis. Strong co-occurrence of HLA alleles, especially DR and DQ, made assigning TCR associations to individual alleles difficult. A later analysis found that TCR association rates varied across HLA loci, with DRB1 alleles showing the most associated TCRs and HLA-C alleles the fewest. A few of the identified cytomegalovirus-associated TCR beta chains were confirmed in vitro to be specific for cytomegalovirus antigens. Compared with the roughly 700-donor mean, donors in an Asian-associated ancestry cluster had fewer N-insertions in productive TCRs, according to a later genetic analysis. An association between a missense DCLRE1C variant and V-gene and J-gene trimming of TCR beta chains was found in a later genetic analysis and replicated in an independent cohort. In the study, approximately 160 TCR beta chains were listed as associated with cytomegalovirus. Sequencing depth was assumed to be roughly uniform across donors in the presence/absence analyses, though that assumption may not hold. A later analysis found that HLA-associated TCR beta chains were more clonally expanded and had lower generation probabilities than equally common non-associated chains. A further reported finding was that TCR beta sequences accurately predicted the HLA-A and HLA-B alleles for most subjects in the first cohort. Most CMV-associated TCR beta chains appeared to be HLA-restricted in a later analysis, and the HLA associations seemed to be driven largely by CMV exposure. Cytomegalovirus status was reported to be diagnosed by the classifier with high specificity and sensitivity in both the original and validation cohorts. Immune exposure information for the cohort was limited to CMV serostatus. Because HLA typing was unavailable for some donors at each locus, only the typed subset was used in association tests. Across donors, most TCR sequences were observed very rarely, whereas some public TCRs were present in many individuals. In a later analysis, several top co-occurrence clusters were reported to appear linked to parvovirus B19, influenza, CMV and Epstein-Barr virus. Linkage disequilibrium might explain the correlated functional status among segregating V segments, but an unknown experimental factor could not be ruled out. This cohort had only TCR beta chains sequenced, and the lack of alpha or paired-chain data limited which features could be detected. In an earlier analysis of around 600 of the donors, most TCR beta V segments were observed in productive rearrangements about 87% or about 30% of the time, broadly matching IMGT annotations. Some 15 rarely observed V segments, including chromosome 9 orphons, were excluded from the earlier analysis of about 500 of the donors because counts were too low. Some IMGT-functional V segments, including TRBV6-2 and TRBV6-3, could not be told apart with the 87-base-pair reads, so those segments were excluded.

V is cut by 6 bases and J by 6 bases, and the space between the germline ends is 14 bases. CDR1 and CDR2 are drawn from the germline V gene: SGHAT, FQNNGV. The CDR3 has 14 amino acids, counting the end cysteine and phenylalanine. Just CDR3 DNA is preserved here, 42 bases in frame from base 1. The cohort was made up of 500 to 850 healthy bone marrow donors. At the time of sampling, every cohort member was nominally healthy, though immune exposures that went unrecorded were likely present. The donor was CMV seronegative and was included in the group of 352 seronegative cohort members. A peripheral blood sample was provided by each donor, and peripheral blood mononuclear cells were used for TCR beta sequencing. Genomic DNA was extracted from the blood cell samples with the Qiagen DNeasy Blood Extraction Kit. Library creation used the immunoSEQ multiplex PCR assay. For the multiplex PCR, a mixture combining 60 forward primers for TCR Vbeta segments and 13 reverse primers for TCR Jbeta segments was used. Amplification of the CDR3 region of rearranged TCR beta genes was performed with a multiplex PCR assay on genomic DNA. The Illumina HiSeq System was used to sequence the amplified TCR beta libraries as 87-base-pair reads. As for how the authors treated the data: Across the roughly 600 repertoires, a later analysis counted 60 million to 90 million unique TCR beta chains, around 11 million of which were shared by at least two donors. A nearest-neighbor algorithm error-corrected the raw reads and collapsed the reads into unique sequences, merging closely related sequences to remove PCR and sequencing errors. CDR3 sequences were aligned to IMGT reference sequences to assign V, D and J gene segments. For a sequence to be retained, a match of at least six nucleotides was required to both a V gene segment and a J gene segment. Rearrangements were called productive when the CDR3 lacked stop codons and stayed in frame with V and J; all others were non-productive. CDR3 was defined according to IMGT convention as the region running from the second conserved V-encoded cysteine to the conserved J-encoded phenylalanine. In an earlier analysis of more than 550 of the donors, sequences lacking an unambiguous match to a single V gene segment were excluded. In an earlier analysis of several hundred of the donors, a V segment was called functional when productive rearrangements were above 56.7%, and segregating when the standard deviation between donors exceeded 5%. A statistical classification framework was built for diagnosing cytomegalovirus status from the catalog of TCR beta chain sequences. V and J gene assignment, in a later analysis, came from comparing TCR nucleotide sequences with IMGT/GENE-DB human TR gene sequences. The TCRdist pipeline was used in a later analysis to assign CDR3 sequences and most-parsimonious VDJ recombination scenarios. In a later analysis, each TCR beta chain was defined by its CDR3 amino acid sequence together with its V-gene family, and reads lacking a unique V-gene family were excluded. A later analysis removed over 500 highly shared, low-generation-probability nucleotide sequences to deal with suspected cross-contamination and a sequencing artifact. In a later analysis, a clonal expansion index was calculated for each public chain from normalized within-repertoire ranks of inferred template counts. In a later analysis, generation probabilities were computed with a VDJ recombination model fitted to out-of-frame rearrangements, and the resulting probabilities were checked against IGoR. A later analysis scored TCR-TCR, TCR-HLA and TCR-CMV co-occurrence with hypergeometric tests, applying a repertoire-size bias correction to TCR pairs. In a later analysis, false discovery rates were estimated by permuting HLA or CMV assignments 20 times. In a later analysis, co-occurring TCRs were grouped using DBSCAN, and TCRdist sequence similarity was added for clustering within HLA-allele-positive subsets. Repertoires with fewer than 30,000 or more than 120,000 public chains were left out of co-occurrence clustering, as were five repertoires with anomalous nucleotide sharing. TCRdb provides this immuneACCESS table in a form limited to in-frame rearrangements. Some clones are lacking; in checked studies, under half of them reflect an unresolved V gene, and why the rest are absent is not known. The DNA gave D and trimming, while V, J and clone size come from that table. The sample table shows roughly 110,000 clones, and around 82% are seen once. 1.6% of the sample is in the top ten clones.

Notes on this clone: There is no known antigen for this receptor. Base-call qualities are not available, and no considerably larger clone is one nucleotide away.

The TCR was taken from a man aged 45 to 65 in good health and CMV-seronegative. The source material was PBMCs. The receptor chain draws on TRBV11-2 and TRBJ1-4, with the D segment identity uncertain. The nucleotides read TGTGCCAGCAGATCTTATAAAATCGATGAAAAACTGTTTTTT. Its coded protein is CASRSYKIDEKLFF.